A single sample gave rise to the 27 T cell receptor beta chains below, sequenced in a study of cytomegalovirus exposure and HLA in healthy donors. The primer mix had 60 Vbeta and 13 Jbeta primers. Repertoires were generated with immunoSEQ multiplex PCR, while TCRdb's copy carries only in-frame clones and drops some. Found here are under 150,000 clones, around 72% of them singletons; the top ten hold less than 5%. Sample: PBMCs. The receptors were sampled from a man between 50 and 59 years old in good health and CMV-seropositive.

The genes are TRBV7-8 and TRBJ1-1; the D gene is possibly TRBD1 (6 bases). Trimming took off 5 bases at V and 4 bases at J, with 14 bases between the two ends. Looked up from germline, CDR1 is SGHVS and CDR2 is FQNEAQ. CDR3 size: 14 residues. CDR3: CASSLRGGVTEAFF. In DNA, the CDR3 is TGTGCCAGCAGCCTCCGGGGGGGCGTCACTGAAGCTTTCTTT.

The chain couples TRBV11-3 to TRBJ2-6, with D perhaps matching TRBD2 (5 bases). The ends were cut back, 8 bases at V and 1 base at J, with 9 bases in the middle. CDR3 size: 14 residues. CDR1 is SGHNT, CDR2 YENEEA, per germline. Here the CDR3 reads CASFGESGANVLTF. In nucleotides, the CDR3 is TGTGCCAGCTTTGGGGAGTCTGGGGCCAACGTCCTGACTTTC.

The V call is TRBV11-2, the J call TRBJ1-1; tentatively, D is TRBD1 (5 bases). CDR1 SGHAT and CDR2 FQNNGV come from the germline V gene. V lost 1 base, J lost 0 bases, and 9 bases lay in between. This CDR3 spans 15 amino acids. The CDR3 loop is CASSLARGVNTEAFF. The CDR3 DNA follows: TGTGCCAGCAGCTTAGCCCGGGGGGTGAACACTGAAGCTTTCTTT.

This chain links TRBV7-9 with TRBJ2-1; no definite D call. Trimming left V 5 bases short and J 0 bases short, with 8 bases between. The CDR3 totals 14 residues. CDR1 is SEHNR and CDR2 is FQNEAQ in the germline V gene (reference sequence). In DNA form, the CDR3 reads TGTGCCAGCAGCCCAGTAAGCTCCTACAATGAGCAGTTCTTC. Translated, it gives CASSPVSSYNEQFF.

The chain carries TRBV4-2 and TRBJ2-1; a possible D gene is TRBD1 (7 bases). There are 14 residues in the CDR3. V lost 4 bases, J lost 2 bases, and 9 bases lay in between. Looked up from germline, CDR1 is LGHNA and CDR2 is YNFKEQ. Written as DNA, the CDR3 is TGTGCCAGCAGCCGCAGGGGGGCCTACAATGAGCAGTTCTTC. It is translated as CASSRRGAYNEQFF.

The J gene is TRBJ2-3, the V gene TRBV6-5; 9 bases are shared with TRBD2. J gave up 3 bases and V 6 bases, and 4 bases lay outside the gene matches. Per germline, CDR1 MNHEY and CDR2 SVGAGI. This CDR3 has 14 amino acids. CDR3 in DNA: TGTGCCAGCAGGAGACTAGCGGAGACAGATACGCAGTATTTT. Its translation is CASRRLAETDTQYF.

The rearrangement uses TRBV7-8 and TRBJ2-5, with TRBD2 matching 10 bases. Trimming cost V 8 bases and J 4 bases; bases outside gene matches: 7. The V gene's germline CDR1 is SGHVS and CDR2 FQNEAQ. The CDR3 loop spans 14 amino acids. The CDR3 region is CASASGGAGETQYF. DNA of the CDR3: TGTGCCAGCGCCAGCGGGGGGGCCGGAGAGACCCAGTACTTC.

This sequence joins TRBV21-1 and TRBJ1-2; whether TRBD1, the table's D call, matches the DNA was not checked. TRBV21-1 is described as a pseudogene. The CDR3 runs 17 residues. The CDR3 DNA follows: TGTGCCAGCAGCAAAGAATCCCTGGACAGCCTAAACTATGGCTACACCTTC. This encodes CASSKESLDSLNYGYTF.

The V gene is TRBV10-3, the J gene TRBJ1-1; weak D call: TRBD1 (5 bases). CDR3 length: 16 amino acids. CDR1 and CDR2 from the germline V gene are ENHRY and SYGVKD. V was clipped by 0 bases and J by 0 bases, with 11 bases between them. The CDR3 loop reads CAISESRGTLNTEAFF. CDR3 nucleotides: TGTGCCATCAGTGAGTCGCGGGGGACCTTGAACACTGAAGCTTTCTTT.

V and J are TRBV28 and TRBJ2-5, with 9 bases fitting TRBD2. CDR1 and CDR2 from the germline V gene are MDHEN and SYDVKM. J was trimmed by 5 bases and V by 3 bases; bases with no gene match: 16. This CDR3 is built from 18 residues. The CDR3 DNA reads TGTGCCAGCAGTTTTGGGCGGGAGGGCCTCTATGTCGTTGAGACCCAGTACTTC. The encoded protein is CASSFGREGLYVVETQYF.

V gene TRBV18 combines with J gene TRBJ1-1; D perhaps matches TRBD1 (6 bases). Trimming left V 3 bases short and J 4 bases short, with 12 bases between. The CDR3 extends over 14 amino acids. Germline V lookup: CDR1 KGHSH, CDR2 LQKENI. CDR3 residues: CASSPDRLSTEAFF. DNA for the CDR3: TGTGCCAGCTCACCTGACAGGCTAAGCACTGAAGCTTTCTTT.

This chain joins TRBV19 and TRBJ2-7; 10 bases fit TRBD2. Trimming removed 1 base from V and 2 bases from J; junction bases left unmatched: 2. CDR1 and CDR2 (germline): LNHDA, SQIVND (reference sequence). The CDR3 is made up of 15 amino acids. The CDR3 DNA is TGTGCCAGTAGTATAGTAACTAGCGGGACCTACGAGCAGTACTTC. Translating gives CASSIVTSGTYEQYF.

This chain connects TRBV6-1 to TRBJ2-2; no clear D. The germline V and J ends were trimmed by 6 bases and 7 bases, with 12 bases remaining between them. This CDR3 contains 13 residues. The germline V gene encodes CDR1 MNHNS and CDR2 SASEGT. The CDR3 reads CASSRRGLGELFF. In nucleotides, the CDR3 is TGTGCCAGCAGCCGACGAGGCCTCGGGGAGCTGTTTTTT.

The V call is TRBV6-1, the J call TRBJ1-1, with 7 positions matching TRBD1. The CDR3 sequence is 14 residues long. Germline V CDR1 and CDR2: MNHNS, SASEGT. V was clipped by 5 bases and J by 1 base; unmatched bases: 4. The CDR3 bases are TGTGCCAGCAGTAGGGGGCGGGGGAACACTGAAGCTTTCTTT. Translated, it gives CASSRGRGNTEAFF.

The chain carries TRBV11-2 and TRBJ1-5, with TRBD1 matching over 9 bases. CDR1 and CDR2 from the germline V gene are SGHAT and FQNNGV. CDR3 length: 18 residues. J was trimmed by 7 bases and V by 5 bases; bases with no gene match: 18. The CDR3 spells CASSPRDRVRGVHQPQHF. The CDR3 coding sequence is TGTGCCAGCAGCCCCCGGGACAGGGTGCGCGGTGTCCACCAGCCCCAGCATTTT. The entire variable domain, with the rest obtained from reference TRBV11-2 and TRBJ1-5, is as follows: EAGVAQSPRYKIIEKRQSVAFWCNPISGHATLYWYQQILGQGPKLLIQFQNNGVVDDSQLPKDRFSAERLKGVDSTLKIQPAKLEDSAVYLCASSPRDRVRGVHQPQHFGDGTRLSIL.

The chain carries TRBV5-6 and TRBJ1-1; D is undetermined. Germline V gene data show CDR1 as SGHDT and CDR2 as YYEEEE. CDR3 size: 15 residues. Trimming removed 0 bases from V and 3 bases from J, with 12 bases in between. In nucleotides, the CDR3 is TGTGCCAGCAGCTTGGGCCCGGGTGCTGACACTGAAGCTTTCTTT. Encoded protein: CASSLGPGADTEAFF.

The chain employs TRBV7-3 and TRBJ2-7; 12 bases line up with TRBD2. CDR3 size: 14 residues. V lost 4 bases, J lost 6 bases, and 4 bases stayed unmatched. Germline V CDR1 and CDR2: SGHTA, FQGTGA. Here the CDR3 DNA reads TGTGCCAGCAGCTCACTAGCGGGAGGAACCGAGCAGTACTTC. It yields the protein CASSSLAGGTEQYF.

The chain combines TRBV2 with TRBJ2-2, with TRBD1 matching 7 bases. V trimming: 5 bases; J trimming: 2 bases; junction bases outside the gene matches: 8. Germline V gene lookup returns CDR1 SNHLY and CDR2 FYNNEI. This CDR3 has 16 amino acids. The DNA of the CDR3 is TGTGCCAGCAGTTCCAAGGGACAGTCAAACACCGGGGAGCTGTTTTTT. It yields the protein CASSSKGQSNTGELFF.

The chain combines TRBV27 with TRBJ2-3; possibly TRBD1 for D (5 bases). CDR3 length equals 15 residues. Germline V lookup: CDR1 MNHEY, CDR2 SMNVEV (reference sequence). V dropped 2 bases and J dropped 4 bases, with 13 bases sitting between them. CDR3 loop: CASSLPETESDTQYF. The CDR3 DNA follows: TGTGCCAGCAGTTTACCAGAGACAGAATCAGATACGCAGTATTTT.

The V call is TRBV6-5, the J call TRBJ1-5; TRBD1 is a possible D gene (6 bases). CDR3 size: 13 residues. With 9 bases removed from V and 4 bases from J, the gap between germline ends came to 13 bases. The germline CDR1 and CDR2 sequences are MNHEY and SVGAGI. Written as DNA, the CDR3 is TGTGCCAGTGCGCTAGGGGGAAATCAGCCCCAGCATTTT. Translation: CASALGGNQPQHF.

The CDR3 bases are TGTGCCAGCAGCTTCGCCGACCCGGGGTATGGCTACACCTTC. It translates to CASSFADPGYGYTF. V and J are TRBV7-2 and TRBJ1-2; D is uncertain. This CDR3 has 14 residues. Germline V gene sequence: CDR1 SGHTA, CDR2 FQGNSA. Trimming cost V 3 bases and J 5 bases, with 13 bases left between them. Full variable domain (missing parts from reference TRBV7-2 and TRBJ1-2): GAGVSQSPSNKVTEKGKDVELRCDPISGHTALYWYRQSLGQGLEFLIYFQGNSAPDKSGLPSDRFSAERTGGSVSTLTIQRTQQEDSAVYLCASSFADPGYGYTFGSGTRLTVV.

The rearrangement links TRBV2 to TRBJ2-5; the D is unclear. The DNA end lines up better with TRBJ2-7; the J call may be wrong. Per the germline V gene, CDR1 is SNHLY and CDR2 is FYNNEI. CDR3 length: 15 amino acids. The CDR3 nucleotides are TGTGCCAGCAGCGCCTCTTCGAAACCTACCTACGAGCAGTACTTC. This codes for CASSASSKPTYEQYF.

The chain couples TRBV7-8 to TRBJ2-5; D is unresolved. The end of the DNA aligns better with TRBJ2-7, so the J call may be wrong. The CDR3 totals 12 residues. From germline, CDR1 is SGHVS and CDR2 FQNEAQ. CDR3 nucleotide sequence: TGTGCCAGCAGCCAAACTGACTACGAGCAGTACTTC. Amino acid sequence: CASSQTDYEQYF.

This clone was detected only a few times. The CDR3 is CSVDVNTGELFF. In DNA form, the CDR3 reads TGCAGCGTTGACGTTAACACCGGGGAGCTGTTTTTT. V and J are TRBV29-1 and TRBJ2-2; D call uncertain. Germline CDR1 SQVTM, CDR2 ANQGSEA. The V end lost 3 bases, the J end lost 2 bases, and 4 bases lay between the germline ends. The CDR3 contains 12 residues.

The chain employs TRBV11-3 and TRBJ2-1, with 9 bases matching TRBD1. The germline V gene encodes CDR1 SGHNT and CDR2 YENEEA. V gave up 5 bases and J gave up 3 bases; unmatched junction bases: 5. There are 15 residues in the CDR3. The CDR3 nucleotides read TGTGCCAGCAGCGGGGACAGGGAGAACTACAATGAGCAGTTCTTC. Translation: CASSGDRENYNEQFF.

This rearrangement joins TRBV28 to TRBJ1-3; 9 nucleotides agree with TRBD1. The CDR3 contains 14 residues. The trim removed 6 bases at V and 4 bases at J, leaving 4 bases unmatched. CDR1 MDHEN and CDR2 SYDVKM come from the germline V gene. Here the CDR3 DNA reads TGTGCCAGCAGCCCCGGGACAGGGGGAAACACCATATATTTT. The encoded protein is CASSPGTGGNTIYF. Together with reference TRBV28 and TRBJ1-3, the CDR3 gives the full variable domain: DVKVTQSSRYLVKRTGEKVFLECVQDMDHENMFWYRQDPGLGLRLIYFSYDVKMKEKGDIPEGYSVSREKKERFSLILESASTNQTSMYLCASSPGTGGNTIYFGEGSWLTVV.

V gene TRBV7-9 combines with J gene TRBJ2-7; tentative D call: TRBD2 (5 bases). V lost 0 bases, J lost 3 bases, and 15 bases lay in between. The germline gives CDR1 SEHNR, CDR2 FQNEAQ (reference sequence). The CDR3 is 16 amino acids. CDR3 nucleotide sequence: TGTGCCAGCAGCTTAGCGCGGGCCAAAGGCTTCTACGAGCAGTACTTC. It encodes CASSLARAKGFYEQYF.